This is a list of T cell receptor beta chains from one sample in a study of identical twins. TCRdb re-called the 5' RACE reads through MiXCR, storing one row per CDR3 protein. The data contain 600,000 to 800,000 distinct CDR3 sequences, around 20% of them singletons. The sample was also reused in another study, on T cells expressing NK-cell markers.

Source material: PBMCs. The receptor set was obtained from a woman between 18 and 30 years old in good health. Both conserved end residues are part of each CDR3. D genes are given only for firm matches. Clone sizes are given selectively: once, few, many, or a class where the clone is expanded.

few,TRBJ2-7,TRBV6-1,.,TGTGCCAGCAGTGAGAGGCTAGACGCAGGCGAGCAGTACTTC,CASSERLDAGEQYF
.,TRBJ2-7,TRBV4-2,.,TGTGCCAGCAGCCCCACTCCCGGGGGGCCCTACGAGCAGTACTTC,CASSPTPGGPYEQYF
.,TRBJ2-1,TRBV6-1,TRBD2,TGTGCCAGCGCCCGGGAGGGCCGATACAATGAGCAGTTCTTC,CASAREGRYNEQFF
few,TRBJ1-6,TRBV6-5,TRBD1,TGTGCCAGCAGTTACTCCCCCGACAGGGAGTCACCCCTCCACTTT,CASSYSPDRESPLHF
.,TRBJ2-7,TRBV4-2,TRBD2,TGTGCCAGCAGCCAAGTAGCGGGGGGCTACGAGCAGTACTTC,CASSQVAGGYEQYF
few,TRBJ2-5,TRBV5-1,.,TGCGCCAGCAGTCGCAGCCCGGGGACCCAACAAGAGACCCAGTACTTC,CASSRSPGTQQETQYF
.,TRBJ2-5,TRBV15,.,TGTGCCACCAGCAGAGATCCCTCAGGGCTGGCAGAGACCCAGTACTTC,CATSRDPSGLAETQYF
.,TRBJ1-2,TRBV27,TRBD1,TGTGCCAGCTCCCAGGGGGTATTCGAAAGGGGCTACACCTTC,CASSQGVFERGYTF
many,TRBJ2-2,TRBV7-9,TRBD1,TGTGCCAGCAGCGCCCGGACAGGGACCGCCGGGGAGCTGTTTTTT,CASSARTGTAGELFF
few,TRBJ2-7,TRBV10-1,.,TGCGCCAGTGGAAGGGGTCCGAACGAGCAGTACTTC,CASGRGPNEQYF
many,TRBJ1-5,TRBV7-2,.,TGTGCCAGCAGCCCTGGGTGGGGCCACAATCAGCCCCAGCATTTT,CASSPGWGHNQPQHF
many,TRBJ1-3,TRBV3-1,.,TGTGCCAGCAGGGGGACCAGCGGCAACACCATATATTTT,CASRGTSGNTIYF
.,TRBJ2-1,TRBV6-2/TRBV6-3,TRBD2,TGTGCCAGCAGTTCGGGAAGCGGGAGTGTGGATGAGCAGTTCTTC,CASSSGSGSVDEQFF
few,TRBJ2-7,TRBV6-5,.,TGTGCCAGCAGTTACGCCAGTTTCCCCTACGAGCAGTACTTC,CASSYASFPYEQYF
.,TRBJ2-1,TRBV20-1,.,TGCAGTGCTGGGAATCCAGGACGGGGTACCTACAATGAGCAGTTCTTC,CSAGNPGRGTYNEQFF
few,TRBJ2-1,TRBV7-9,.,TGTGCCAGCGGGGCTAGCGCTTTTCGTCATGAGCAGTTCTTC,CASGASAFRHEQFF
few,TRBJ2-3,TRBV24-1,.,TGTGCCACCAGTGACCCTCGGGCGAGCGCAGATACGCAGTATTTT,CATSDPRASADTQYF
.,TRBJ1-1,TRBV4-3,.,TGCGCCAGCAGCCAAGATACTAAAGGGCCTGAAGCTTTCTTT,CASSQDTKGPEAFF
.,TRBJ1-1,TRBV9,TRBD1,TGTGCCAGCAGCGTAGGGGGACAGACGAACACTGAAGCTTTCTTT,CASSVGGQTNTEAFF
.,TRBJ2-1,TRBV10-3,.,TGTGCCATCAGTGGCCCCCCTAGGACAGTAGCGTCCGAGCAGTTCTTC,CAISGPPRTVASEQFF
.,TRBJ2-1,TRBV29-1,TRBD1,TGCAGCGCCCCGAAGGGACAGGGAATTTCGCAGTTCTTC,CSAPKGQGISQFF
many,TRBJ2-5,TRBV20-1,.,TGCAGTGCTAGGATCGGTAGCCAAGAGACCCAGTACTTC,CSARIGSQETQYF
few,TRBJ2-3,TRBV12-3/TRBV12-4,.,TGTGCCAGCAGTAAGACAGGCGGCACAGATACGCAGTATTTT,CASSKTGGTDTQYF
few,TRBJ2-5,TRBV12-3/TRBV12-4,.,TGTGCCAGCAGTTCAGGACGGGGGGAGACCCAGTACTTC,CASSSGRGETQYF
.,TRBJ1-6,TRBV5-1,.,TGCGCCAGCAGCTTGGGTCAGGAATATTCACCCCTCCACTTT,CASSLGQEYSPLHF
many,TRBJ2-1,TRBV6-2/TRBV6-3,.,TGTGCCAGCAGTTACAGGGACTACAATGAGCAGTTCTTC,CASSYRDYNEQFF
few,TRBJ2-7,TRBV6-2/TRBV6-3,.,TGTGCCAGCAGTTACGGGGTTGCCTCCCGCGAGCAGTACTTC,CASSYGVASREQYF
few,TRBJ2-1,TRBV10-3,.,TGTGCCATCAGCCCGGTGGAGGGAGGATCCTACAATGAGCAGTTCTTC,CAISPVEGGSYNEQFF
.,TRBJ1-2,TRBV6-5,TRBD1,TGTGCCAGCAGTTACTCGGCAGGGGGCTATGGCTACACCTTC,CASSYSAGGYGYTF
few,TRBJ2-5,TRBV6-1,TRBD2,TGTGCCAGCAGCGGCCTAGCGGCACAAGAGACCCAGTACTTC,CASSGLAAQETQYF
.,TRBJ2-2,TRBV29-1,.,TGCAGCGTTTATAGAAATACCGGGGAGCTGTTTTTT,CSVYRNTGELFF
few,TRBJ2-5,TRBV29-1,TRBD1,TGCAGCATTTGGACAGGGCCCCCAGAGACCCAGTACTTC,CSIWTGPPETQYF
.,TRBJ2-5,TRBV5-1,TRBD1,TGCGCCAGCGGAATAGACAGGGTTGAAGAGACCCAGTACTTC,CASGIDRVEETQYF
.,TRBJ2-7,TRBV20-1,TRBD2,TGCAGTGCTAGAGTCCGGGACTACCTCTACGAGCAGTACTTC,CSARVRDYLYEQYF
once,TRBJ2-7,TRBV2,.,TGTGCCAGCAGTGAGGTTGCCAAGCAGTACTTC,CASSEVAKQYF
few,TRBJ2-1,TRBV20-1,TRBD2,TGCAGTGCTAGGGGGAGGGCTAGCGGGAGCTCCTACAATGAGCAGTTCTTC,CSARGRASGSSYNEQFF